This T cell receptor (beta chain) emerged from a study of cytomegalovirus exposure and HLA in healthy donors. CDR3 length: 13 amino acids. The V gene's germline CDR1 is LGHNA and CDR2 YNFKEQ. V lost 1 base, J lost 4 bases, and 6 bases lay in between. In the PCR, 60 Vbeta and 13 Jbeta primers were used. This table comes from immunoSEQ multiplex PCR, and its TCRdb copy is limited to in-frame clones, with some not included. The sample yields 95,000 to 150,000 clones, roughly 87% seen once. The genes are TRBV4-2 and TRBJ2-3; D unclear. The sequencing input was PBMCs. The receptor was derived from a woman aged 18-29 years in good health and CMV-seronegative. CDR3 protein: CASSQVAPDTQYF. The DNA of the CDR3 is TGTGCCAGCAGCCAAGTTGCGCCAGATACGCAGTATTTT.